This T cell receptor (beta chain) was obtained from a study of human T cells and chemical hapten exposure. Time point given: patch test 1, 2 weeks after DPC sensitization. Specified treatment: therapeutic diphenylcyclopropenone sensitization with weekly scalp DPC. TCRdb called the RACE reads again in MiXCR, with one record for every CDR3 protein. The sample gives under 150,000 distinct CDR3 sequences, 9.5% to 13% of which show up once; approximately 1.5% is in the top ten. This clonotype was seen a handful of times. Its specificity is not known. Findings of the study overall: Patch test scores rose with PT1 expanded TCR counts, a positive correlation.

This clonotype was sampled from a woman in her 50s with alopecia areata. Some clones in this sample may be carry-over from other donors' samples. The sequencing here drew on whole blood, taken in connection with sensitization to the hapten diphenylcyclopropenone (DPC).

This CDR3 reads CASSQKGANVLTF. CDR3 coding DNA: TGTGCCAGCAGCCAAAAGGGGGCCAACGTCCTGACTTTC. The chain has TRBV3-1 and TRBJ2-6; D gene uncertain. V was shortened by 2 bases and J by 4 bases, with 3 bases between the two germline ends. Germline CDR1 and CDR2: LGHDT and YNNKEL (reference sequence). The length of the CDR3 is 13 residues.